The clone carrying this TCR beta chain was found many times. A much more abundant neighbour one base away suggests this may be a read error. The length of the CDR3 is 15 residues. Germline V gives CDR1 SGHRS, CDR2 YFSETQ. These data originate in a study of metastatic and nonmetastatic thyroid tumors. Thyroid surgery was preceded by no treatment in any patient. TCRdb re-analyzed the PCR reads through MiXCR. The data show around 30,000 clones, with about 20% seen just once and approximately 8.2% held by the top ten. This sequence was found in a female donor with papillary thyroid cancer or a benign thyroid nodule (not recorded which). Some clones in this sample may be carry-over from other donors' samples. What was sequenced was blood. The genes are TRBV5-1 and TRBJ2-1, with D possibly called TRBD1 or TRBD2 (6 bases each). CDR3 in amino acids: CAGSLDGGPYNEQFF. The DNA of the CDR3 is TGCGCCGGCAGCTTGGACGGGGGCCCCTACAATGAGCAGTTCTTC.